The source of this TCR beta chain is a study of T cell repertoires in cytomegalovirus infection. At the level of the study: Newly reported HLA-C-restricted and thoroughly characterized HLA-B-restricted CMV epitopes were employed. Carrying CMV and the relevant HLA type showed in public TCR beta signatures. Study outcomes and limitations: The response measured ex vivo was dominated by TCR beta clonotypes (HLA-C-restricted and CMV-specific). Cumulated frequencies of public TCR beta families served to identify carriers of CMV plus the relevant HLA.

TCRdb redid the calling of the reads with MiXCR, one entry per CDR3 protein. The repertoire consists of around 900,000 distinct CDR3 sequences, with around a third occurring once and the leading ten covering around 15%. Germline lookup yields CDR1 SGHRS and CDR2 YFSETQ. Trimming took 2 bases from V and 3 from J; bases not matched to a gene: 12. The CDR3 extends over 18 amino acids. This clonotype was recorded a few times. The antigen is unknown. The source was cultured CD8+ T cells from PBMCs, collected from culture after CMV antigen stimulation. The chain combines TRBV5-1 with TRBJ1-1; 11 nucleotides align to TRBD1. The sequence derives from a human donor in good health (CMV status not recorded). Some clones in this sample may be carry-over from other donors' samples. The CDR3 sequence is CASSFQRTGGAGDTEAFF. CDR3 DNA sequence: TGCGCCAGCAGCTTCCAAAGGACAGGGGGCGCAGGGGACACTGAAGCTTTCTTT.